The following is a T cell receptor (beta chain) sequence with its context. Its binding antigen is unknown. The input lacks base qualities; no much larger clone sits a single base away. RNA was extracted using the RNeasy kit, and roughly 0.5 to 1 ug of the RNA was reverse transcribed with random hexamers. The immunoSEQ multiplex PCR assay, covering 54 Vbeta and 13 Jbeta segments, was used to amplify TCR beta CDR3 regions. PCR amplification bias was corrected using a synthetic template baseline for primer optimization and computational correction. On the authors' methods: Only productive sequences were kept, with reads annotated to V, D and J genes according to IMGT and analyzed in immunoSEQ Analyzer. Clonality was computed as one minus Shannon entropy normalized by log2 of the number of productive unique sequences. For each patient and control, public and private clones were evaluated among the 100 most prevalent clones. Susac-specific clones were defined as absent from healthy and MS cohorts, approximately 1,000 published viral clones and other ImmuneACCESS disease sequences. TCRdb cleaned the public reads at Q25 with fastp, built clones with MiXCR and kept in-frame beta chains. Rows with one shared CDR3 protein collapse into an entry with the most common genes and DNA. The V and J calls and clone size come from TCRdb's table, not from the authors' own analysis. This sample holds some 200,000 distinct CDR3 sequences; around 93% were observed only once. Clones ranked in the top ten supply approximately 0.16% of the sample.

This sample was taken from a study of CD8 T cells in Susac syndrome (dated by TCRdb to the late 2010s). As for the study more broadly: Of the Susac syndrome patients who were sequenced, more than five had clinically active disease and eight were in clinical remission. The clonality of the CD8+ T cell repertoire was compared across more than 9 healthy donors, roughly 14 Susac syndrome patients and around 15 multiple sclerosis patients. At blood withdrawal, Susac syndrome patients were therapy-naive, treated with corticosteroids (with IVIg additionally given to some), or treated with IVIg alone. Repertoire sequencing was used to test whether CD8+ T cell activation and differentiation in Susac syndrome was antigen driven. The research as a whole found: The study acknowledged that relatively few individuals were included in the TCR sequencing and HLA analysis. CD8+ repertoires in Susac syndrome showed clonal expansion, which was highest in CD8+ TEMRA cells and was greater in clinically active patients than in remitting patients. In the total CD8+ and CD8+ TEMRA repertoires, about 16 and five Susac-specific public clones, respectively, were identified.

CDR1 and CDR2 were assigned from the germline V gene (reference sequence) as DFQATT and SNEGSKA. From V the trimming removes 6 bases and from J it removes 10 bases, while the gene matches leave 9 bases of the junction unaccounted for. Its CDR3 holds 12 amino acids, cysteine through phenylalanine. The only DNA kept is the CDR3, 36 bases in frame from the first base. Peripheral blood CD8+ and CD4+ T cells from healthy donors, Susac syndrome patients and multiple sclerosis patients were profiled using high-throughput TCR beta sequencing. The Susac syndrome patients fulfilled recently defined diagnostic criteria for definite or probable disease. Bulk CD8+ and CD4+ T cells were purified by magnetic negative isolation, whereas CD8+ TEMRA cells were enriched by FACS. Blood was drawn into EDTA tubes, processed within 24 hours, and PBMCs were isolated by density gradient centrifugation. PBMCs intended for TCR sequencing were cryopreserved in liquid nitrogen and thawed later in a water bath at 37 degrees C. The sorted or isolated CD4+, CD8+ and CD8+ TEMRA cells had a purity of 90% or higher.

Rearrangement joined TRBV20-1 to TRBJ2-3, with TRBD1 identical over 8 junction bases. The receptor was isolated from a human donor with Susac syndrome. The specimen sequenced was CD8+ T cells from PBMCs. The DNA is as follows: TGCAGTGCATCATACAGGGGGTTGGCGCAGTATTTT. This encodes CSASYRGLAQYF.